The clone carrying this T cell receptor beta chain was observed once. Antigen specificity is unknown. Germline V lookup: CDR1 MNHNY, CDR2 SVGAGI (reference sequence). Trimming stripped 11 bases from V and 7 bases from J, with 20 bases between. The CDR3 length is 14 residues. The assay was immunoSEQ multiplex PCR, and TCRdb's table has in-frame clones only and misses some. This sample carries more than 150,000 clones, about nine tenths of them seen once, and the ten largest clones take about 1.6%. These data originate in a study of T cell responses to AZD1222 COVID-19 vaccine. Study-wide points: After the peak T cell response, and only then, were repertoires sampled.

This material consisted of peripheral blood, taken on day 0 of AZD1222 vaccination. This TCR was recovered from an adult in good health. The chain links TRBV6-6 to TRBJ1-4, with D possibly being TRBD1 (5 bases). CDR3 DNA sequence: TGTGCCGGCACTGCCCCGGGACGGCCTGAAAAACTGTTTTTT. Translation gives CAGTAPGRPEKLFF.